This TCR beta chain was captured by sequencing in a study of Ad26.COV2.S vaccination and SARS-CoV-2 variants. Comment on this clone: Its antigen is not identified.

Method: immunoSEQ multiplex PCR; TCRdb's copy keeps in-frame clones and lacks some. The sample carries hundreds of thousands of clones, roughly 90% recorded once. Treatment described: 19 received Ad26.COV2.S at low or high dose, single or two shots; roughly 5 received placebo; per-sample allocation not given. Sampling took place 63 days after the first vaccine or placebo injection. V gave up 4 bases and J gave up 2 bases; unmatched junction bases: 5. The germline V gene encodes CDR1 LGHNA and CDR2 YNFKEQ. The CDR3 totals 17 residues. Whole-study findings and limits: It was found that vaccine and placebo recipients had similar non-spike TCR breadth.

This receptor was identified in a person between 18 and 65 years old who received the Ad26.COV2.S COVID-19 vaccine or a placebo. The genes are TRBV4-2 and TRBJ2-6, with 10 bases lining up with TRBD1. Sequencing used peripheral blood, obtained in a trial of Ad26.COV2.S vaccine versus placebo. The CDR3 DNA reads as TGTGCCAGCAGCCGGACAGGGGGGGTCGCTGGGGCCAACGTCCTGACTTTC. Protein sequence: CASSRTGGVAGANVLTF.